Sequencing of this TCR beta chain was carried out in a study of blood T cells in healthy people across ages. The use of a sample-barcoded 5' primer and a J-beta primer mix characterized a second PCR of about 7 to 12 cycles. Each CDR3 protein gets one entry after TCRdb re-called the 5' RACE reads with MiXCR. Here the sample spans 500,000 to 550,000 distinct CDR3 sequences, 24% being singletons. The CDR3 is 16 amino acids. Germline CDR1 and CDR2: KGHSH and LQKENI. V gave up 3 bases and J gave up 4 bases, with 18 bases separating them. Collection of 8.5 to 10 milliliters of peripheral blood was performed for each donor. These sequences were also reported in another study, on T cells of mothers and their children.

The chain uses TRBV18 and TRBJ1-1; D is possibly TRBD1 (5 bases). The clonotype was recovered from a boy younger than 18 in good health. Sequencing was performed on blood. CDR3 in amino acids: CASSPDPATQGTEAFF. Written as DNA, the CDR3 is TGTGCCAGCTCACCTGACCCAGCGACCCAGGGCACTGAAGCTTTCTTT.